A single sample is the source of the 9 T cell receptor beta chains below, sequenced in a study of blood T cell repertoires in COVID-19 (dated by TCRdb to 2020 to 2022). Library preparation used the immunoSEQ multiplex PCR assay. This is the immuneACCESS table as TCRdb keeps it, with only in-frame sequences that have V and J called. A part of the clones is gone; compared with another copy, unresolved V genes explain less than half, and the rest is unexplained. The sample table lists 250,000 to 300,000 clones, 80% to 90% of them with a count of one. The leading ten clones occupy roughly 10% of the sample. Material for sequencing was peripheral blood. The receptors come from a woman in her sixties or seventies with COVID-19, enrolled during active disease.

The table lists this clone with a count of one. This rearrangement joins TRBV10-3 to TRBJ2-1, with 9 bases aligning to TRBD1. Looked up from germline, CDR1 is ENHRY and CDR2 is SYGVKD. The CDR3 is made up of 13 amino acids. After removal of 4 bases from V and 9 bases from J, the junction contained 4 bases not matched to a gene. The CDR3 loop is CAISGTGGGEQFF. In DNA form, the CDR3 reads TGTGCCATCAGTGGTACAGGGGGCGGTGAGCAGTTCTTC.

This chain uses TRBV6-5 with TRBJ1-2; 7 positions agree with TRBD1. Trimming took 6 bases from V and 1 from J; bases not matched to a gene: 5. Germline assignment: CDR1 MNHEY and CDR2 SVGAGI. The CDR3 contains 14 residues. Here the CDR3 reads CASSRGTDNYGYTF. Here the CDR3 DNA reads TGTGCCAGCAGCCGAGGGACAGATAACTATGGCTACACCTTC.

This chain joins TRBV10-3 and TRBJ1-2; tentative D call: TRBD1 (5 bases). The CDR3 runs 13 residues. The germline V gene has CDR1 ENHRY and CDR2 SYGVKD. V was trimmed by 4 bases and J by 8 bases, leaving 14 bases between them. Here the CDR3 DNA reads TGTGCCATCAGTGCGCTACAGGCCGCGGGCTACACCTTC. It codes for CAISALQAAGYTF.

This clone appeared a single time. The gene calls are TRBV7-3 and TRBJ2-5, with 9 positions matching TRBD2. The CDR3 spans 16 residues. J lost 5 bases, V lost 3 bases, and 10 bases had no gene match. The germline V gene encodes CDR1 SGHTA and CDR2 FQGTGA. CDR3 in DNA: TGTGCCAGCAGCTTGTCAGGGACTAGCTCTACGGAGACCCAGTACTTC. This encodes CASSLSGTSSTETQYF.

The rearrangement joins TRBV28 to TRBJ2-7; D is undetermined. V was clipped by 7 bases and J by 3 bases, with 10 bases between them. The length of the CDR3 is 12 residues. CDR1 and CDR2 (germline): MDHEN, SYDVKM. CDR3 sequence: CASNGPGYEQYF. DNA for the CDR3: TGTGCCAGCAATGGGCCAGGCTACGAGCAGTACTTC.

The genes are TRBV6-6 and TRBJ2-3; 9 bases align to TRBD1. Germline CDR1 and CDR2: MNHNY and SVGAGI (reference sequence). The CDR3 spans 16 residues. Germline trimming cut 2 bases from V and 5 bases from J; bases unmatched to any gene: 8. This CDR3 reads CASSYGTGWDIDTQYF. DNA of the CDR3: TGTGCCAGCAGTTACGGGACAGGGTGGGATATAGATACGCAGTATTTT.

The chain uses TRBV5-8 and TRBJ1-2; D perhaps matches TRBD1 (6 bases). This CDR3 contains 15 residues. V was clipped by 5 bases and J by 8 bases, with 22 bases between them. Germline V gene data show CDR1 as SGHTS and CDR2 as YDEGEE. CDR3 in DNA: TGTGCCAGCAGAAACTCTCGAACAGGGCCGGGAGGCTACACCTTC. Its protein is CASRNSRTGPGGYTF. The full variable domain, rest sourced from reference TRBV5-8 and TRBJ1-2, is EAGVTQSPTHLIKTRGQQATLRCSPISGHTSVYWYQQALGLGLQFLLWYDEGEERNRGNFPPRFSGRQFPNYSSELNVNALELEDSALYLCASRNSRTGPGGYTFGSGTRLTVV.

This clone came up a few times. The chain joins TRBV2 to TRBJ1-2, with 8 bases that match TRBD1. Per germline, CDR1 SNHLY and CDR2 FYNNEI. The CDR3 has 13 amino acids. J lost 4 bases, V lost 5 bases, and 3 bases had no gene match. CDR3 sequence: CASSYDRGYGYTF. As DNA, the CDR3 is TGTGCCAGCAGTTACGACAGGGGCTATGGCTACACCTTC.

CDR3 residues: CASSSRQGLNNSPLHF. CDR3 bases: TGTGCCAGCAGCTCGCGTCAGGGGCTGAATAATTCACCCCTCCACTTT. The chain employs TRBV9 and TRBJ1-6, with D possibly TRBD1 on 6 matching bases. The germline gives CDR1 SGDLS, CDR2 YYNGEE. CDR3 length equals 16 residues. The germline V and J ends were trimmed by 4 bases and 5 bases, with 16 bases remaining between them.